This T cell receptor (beta chain) was sequenced for a study of shared clonotypes between healthy human individuals. Study details: The donor pool was made up of a couple of women and three men aged 18 to 49. Donors had three CD4 naive, three CD4 memory, two CD8 naive and one CD8 memory plate apiece.

Comments on this clone: The antigen is unknown.

Notes on the study in general: Generally, naive subsets (rather than memory subsets) showed larger estimated richness.

Assay used: immunoSEQ multiplex PCR; TCRdb lists only in-frame clones, some missing. The table shows 650,000 to 800,000 clones, with around 70% occurring only once. Between the trimmed V and J ends, which lost 3 bases and 2 bases, there was a span of 12 bases. Per germline, CDR1 MNHEY and CDR2 SMNVEV (reference sequence). This CDR3 has 15 amino acids. The TCR sequence derives from a woman in her 30s in good health. Sequencing was performed on memory CD4+ T cells sorted from blood. The subset was: CD45RA-negative fraction. This rearrangement joins TRBV27 to TRBJ2-3, with D unresolved. CDR3 DNA: TGTGCCAGCAGTTTCCGGAATGGGGTCACAGATACGCAGTATTTT. This gives the protein CASSFRNGVTDTQYF.